The clone carrying this T cell receptor (beta chain) was found many times. Its antigen is currently unknown. RNA transcripts provided the template for amplifying TCR beta CDR3 regions. The first round was an RT-PCR with HTBI primers, and the second round was a multiplex PCR. TCRdb processed the multiplex PCR reads anew with MiXCR; each CDR3 protein has one entry. The sample records around 670,000 distinct CDR3 sequences, 35% to 50% being singletons. Active ophthalmopathy (CAS at least 3, NOSPECS at least 4), lasting under 3 months. The CDR3 extends over 14 amino acids. Trimming pared 6 bases from V and 6 bases from J, leaving 18 bases between. The germline gives CDR1 SNHLY, CDR2 FYNNEI. The data belong to a study of Graves' ophthalmopathy and Graves' hyperthyroidism. Study-level points and caveats: Predictions made by the model for ophthalmopathy progression reached 70.59% sensitivity and roughly 75% specificity.

This receptor was identified in an adult man with Graves' ophthalmopathy. The sequenced sample consisted of peripheral blood. The genes are TRBV2 and TRBJ2-7, with D possibly called TRBD1 or TRBD2 (7 bases each). The CDR3 region is CASRRQGGPSEQYF. CDR3 nucleotide sequence: TGTGCCAGCAGAAGACAGGGAGGGCCATCCGAGCAGTACTTC.